Reported below is one T cell receptor beta chain. The authors' processing: Reference gene primer amplification gave nucleated cell count estimates. Sequencing used immunoSEQ multiplex PCR; TCRdb keeps in-frame clones, though not all of them. V and J calls plus clone size are reproduced from that table; the DNA served to infer D and trimming. The table records roughly 290,000 clones, around 89% of them present only once. The data were obtained in a study of blood T cell repertoires in COVID-19. The overall study: Donors in the United States, Italy and Spain gave samples during acute or convalescent COVID-19. T cells, B-cell-depleted T cells, or PBMCs supplied cDNA or gDNA.

Sequencing input: peripheral blood. This sequence originates from an older woman with acute or convalescent COVID-19.

DNA of the CDR3: TGTGCCAGCAGCTTGGTAGCGGCCCAAGAGACCCAGTACTTC. Its protein product is CASSLVAAQETQYF. The J gene is TRBJ2-5, the V gene TRBV5-4, with D tentatively TRBD2 (6 bases). Germline assignment: CDR1 SGHNT and CDR2 YYREEE (reference sequence). The V end was cut by 0 bases, the J end by 1 base, with 7 bases between. This CDR3 region has 14 residues.